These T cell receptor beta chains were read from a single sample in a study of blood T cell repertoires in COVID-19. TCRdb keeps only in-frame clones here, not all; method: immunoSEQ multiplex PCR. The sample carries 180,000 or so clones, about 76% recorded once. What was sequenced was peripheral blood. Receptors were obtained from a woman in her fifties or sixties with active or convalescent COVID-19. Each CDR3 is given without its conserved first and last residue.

ASSLVGGGASPYEQY	TRBJ2-7	TRBV7-8
ASSLGLAGATGELF	TRBJ2-2	TRBV7-3
ASSFGILQPQH	TRBJ1-5	TRBV13
ASSSAGTGSPPLH	TRBJ1-6	TRBV27
ASSPQGQGRAEAF	TRBJ1-1	TRBV18
ASSLRATGIDEKLF	TRBJ1-4	TRBV4-3
ASSHGRGPDTQY	TRBJ2-3	TRBV7-2
ASSSDRVYGYT	TRBJ1-2	TRBV7-2
ASSEITHYEQY	TRBJ2-7	TRBV6-2/TRBV6-3
ASSFGGSMNTEAF	TRBJ1-1	TRBV28
ASSENWGGNEKLF	TRBJ1-4	TRBV10-1
ASKEGRLAYEQF	TRBJ2-1	TRBV28
ASSFGGHTEAF	TRBJ1-1	TRBV5-1
ASSLDLAGGRDEQF	TRBJ2-1	TRBV11-3
ASSFGDYNEQF	TRBJ2-1	TRBV6-6